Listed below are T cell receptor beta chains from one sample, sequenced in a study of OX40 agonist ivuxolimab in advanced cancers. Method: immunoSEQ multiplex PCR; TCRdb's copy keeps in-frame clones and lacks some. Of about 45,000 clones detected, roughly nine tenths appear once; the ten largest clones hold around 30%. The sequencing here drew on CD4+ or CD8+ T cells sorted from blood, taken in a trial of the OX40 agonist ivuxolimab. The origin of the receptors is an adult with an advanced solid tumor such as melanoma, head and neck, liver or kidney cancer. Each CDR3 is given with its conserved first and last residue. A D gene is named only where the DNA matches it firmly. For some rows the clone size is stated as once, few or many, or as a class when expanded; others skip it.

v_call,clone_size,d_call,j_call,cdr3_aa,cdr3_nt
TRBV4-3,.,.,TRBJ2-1,CASSQEGGETYNEQFF,TGCGCCAGCAGCCAAGAAGGGGGAGAAACCTACAATGAGCAGTTCTTC
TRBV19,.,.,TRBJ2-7,CASSPMGGSEQYF,TGTGCCAGTAGTCCCATGGGTGGGTCTGAGCAGTACTTC
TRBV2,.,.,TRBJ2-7,CASTKDGPSSYEQYF,TGTGCCAGCACCAAGGACGGTCCCTCCTCCTACGAGCAGTACTTC
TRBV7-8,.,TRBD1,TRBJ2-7,CASSLTGTGLYEQYF,TGTGCCAGCAGCTTAACCGGGACAGGTCTCTACGAGCAGTACTTC
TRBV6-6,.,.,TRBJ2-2,CASSLNPNTGELFF,TGTGCCAGCAGCCTCAATCCGAACACCGGGGAGCTGTTTTTT
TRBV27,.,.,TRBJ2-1,CASSHSEGLGNEQFF,TGTGCCAGCAGTCACAGCGAGGGGCTGGGGAATGAGCAGTTCTTC
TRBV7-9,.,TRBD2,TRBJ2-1,CASKKLTSGISDEQFF,TGTGCCAGCAAAAAATTGACTAGCGGGATATCGGATGAGCAGTTCTTC
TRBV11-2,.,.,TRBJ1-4,CASSLTAVENEKLFF,TGTGCCAGCAGCTTAACGGCGGTGGAAAATGAAAAACTGTTTTTT
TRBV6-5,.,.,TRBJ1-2,CASSYGSGYTF,TGTGCCAGCAGTTACGGTTCAGGCTACACCTTC
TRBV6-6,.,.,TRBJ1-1,CASSYAGEKNTEAFF,TGTGCCAGCAGTTATGCGGGAGAAAAGAACACTGAAGCTTTCTTT
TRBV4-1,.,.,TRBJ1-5,CASSQVSVSNQPQHF,TGCGCCAGCAGCCAAGTATCGGTGAGCAATCAGCCCCAGCATTTT
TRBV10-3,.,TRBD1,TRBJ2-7,CATRDSFFYEQYF,TGTGCCACCCGGGACAGCTTTTTCTACGAGCAGTACTTC
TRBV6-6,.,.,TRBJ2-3,CASTPPTTDTQYF,TGTGCCAGCACTCCTCCGACCACAGATACGCAGTATTTT
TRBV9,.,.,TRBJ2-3,CASSDGVDEDTQYF,TGTGCCAGCAGCGATGGGGTAGATGAAGATACGCAGTATTTT
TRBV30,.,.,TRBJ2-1,CAWNSGASYNEQFF,TGTGCCTGGAATTCAGGAGCCTCCTACAATGAGCAGTTCTTC
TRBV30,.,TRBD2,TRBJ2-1,CAAGLVSGNEQFF,TGTGCCGCAGGACTAGTTTCGGGCAATGAGCAGTTCTTC
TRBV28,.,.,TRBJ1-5,CAIGEGNQPQHF,TGTGCCATTGGGGAGGGGAATCAGCCCCAGCATTTT
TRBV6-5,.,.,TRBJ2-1,CASRVLDASYNEQFF,TGTGCCAGCAGGGTACTAGATGCCTCCTACAATGAGCAGTTCTTC
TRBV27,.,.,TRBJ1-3,CASSLGVPGNTIYF,TGTGCCAGCAGTTTAGGGGTGCCTGGAAACACCATATATTTT
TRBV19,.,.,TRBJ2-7,CASSGRGAYEQYF,TGTGCCAGTAGCGGACGGGGAGCCTACGAGCAGTACTTC
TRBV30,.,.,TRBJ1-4,CAWSGEGRLFF,TGTGCCTGGAGTGGGGAAGGACGGCTGTTTTTT
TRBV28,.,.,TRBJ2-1,CASSFPNNEQFF,TGTGCCAGCAGTTTCCCCAACAATGAGCAGTTCTTC
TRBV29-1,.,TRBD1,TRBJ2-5,CSVDGGQGARVTQYF,TGCAGCGTTGATGGAGGCCAGGGGGCCAGAGTGACCCAGTACTTC
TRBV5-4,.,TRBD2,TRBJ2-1,CASSFSGSPYNEQFF,TGTGCCAGCAGCTTTAGCGGGAGCCCTTACAATGAGCAGTTCTTC
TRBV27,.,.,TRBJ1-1,CASSLRISGNTEAFF,TGTGCCAGCAGTCTTAGGATATCGGGTAACACTGAAGCTTTCTTT
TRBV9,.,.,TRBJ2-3,CASSRSGSTDTQYF,TGTGCCAGCAGCCGAAGCGGAAGCACAGATACGCAGTATTTT
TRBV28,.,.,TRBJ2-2,CASSLVGGIGELFF,TGTGCCAGCAGTTTAGTAGGGGGAATCGGGGAGCTGTTTTTT
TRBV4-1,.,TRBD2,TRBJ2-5,CASSLIAGYGGETQYF,TGCGCCAGCAGCCTCATAGCGGGGTACGGTGGAGAGACCCAGTACTTC
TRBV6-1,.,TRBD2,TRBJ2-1,CASSELVAGSSYNEQFF,TGTGCCAGCAGTGAATTAGTAGCGGGGAGCTCCTACAATGAGCAGTTCTTC
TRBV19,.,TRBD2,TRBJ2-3,CATQRERDTDTQYF,TGTGCCACCCAGCGGGAGCGTGACACAGATACGCAGTATTTT
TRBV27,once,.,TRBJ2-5,CASCTPGPQETQYF,TGTGCCAGCTGCACCCCGGGCCCACAAGAGACCCAGTACTTC
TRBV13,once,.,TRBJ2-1,CASSSLLADSYNEQFF,TGTGCCAGCAGCTCCCTTTTAGCGGACTCCTACAATGAGCAGTTCTTC
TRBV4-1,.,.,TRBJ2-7,CASSQDPDLSYEQYF,TGCGCCAGCAGCCAAGATCCGGATCTGTCCTACGAGCAGTACTTC
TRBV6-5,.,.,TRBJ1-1,CASSSHRELNTEAFF,TGTGCCAGCAGTTCCCACAGGGAATTGAACACTGAAGCTTTCTTT
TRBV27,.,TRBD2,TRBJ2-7,CASRWVAGASHEQYF,TGTGCCAGCAGATGGGTAGCGGGAGCTTCCCACGAGCAGTACTTC
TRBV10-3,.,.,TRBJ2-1,CAISAGTEQFF,TGTGCCATCTCCGCCGGGACTGAGCAGTTCTTC
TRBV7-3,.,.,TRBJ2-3,CASSLDSPDTQYF,TGTGCCAGCAGCTTAGATTCCCCAGATACGCAGTATTTT
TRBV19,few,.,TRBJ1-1,CASSMGDTEAFF,TGTGCCAGTAGTATGGGGGACACTGAAGCTTTCTTT
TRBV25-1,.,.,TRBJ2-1,CASSEWLASSNEQFF,TGTGCCAGCAGTGAGTGGCTAGCGAGTTCCAATGAGCAGTTCTTC
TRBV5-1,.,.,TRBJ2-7,CASRAGTGGLATYEQYF,TGCGCCAGCAGAGCCGGGACAGGGGGACTAGCGACCTACGAGCAGTACTTC
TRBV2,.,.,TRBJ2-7,CASSGRDNYEQYF,TGTGCCAGCAGTGGCCGGGACAACTACGAGCAGTACTTC
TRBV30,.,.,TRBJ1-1,CAGWEANTEAFF,TGTGCTGGGTGGGAGGCGAACACTGAAGCTTTCTTT
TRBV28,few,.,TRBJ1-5,CASSDWGRAQHF,TGTGCCAGCAGCGACTGGGGGAGGGCCCAGCATTTT
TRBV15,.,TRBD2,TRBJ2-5,CATSSPGTSGRETQYF,TGTGCCACCAGCAGTCCCGGGACTAGCGGGAGAGAGACCCAGTACTTC